The next 32 T cell receptor beta chains were all read from a single sample in a study of CD8+ T cells in alopecia areata. Isolated RNA was reverse transcribed into cDNA used as the sequencing template. Libraries were prepared by immunoSEQ multiplex PCR; TCRdb keeps only in-frame clonotypes and omits some of them. The sample has about 160,000 clones; roughly 65% are singletons. As for treatment: oral pan-JAK inhibitor, 5-10 mg twice daily. The sequencing used CD4+ T cells sorted from blood, collected at week 4, from a patient treated with tofacitinib. Every receptor here comes from a human donor with alopecia areata.

The CDR3 loop is CASRPLRHSNQPQHF. As DNA, the CDR3 is TGTGCCAGCAGACCCCTCAGACATAGCAATCAGCCCCAGCATTTT. This chain uses TRBV6-5 with TRBJ1-5; D not certain. CDR1 is MNHEY, CDR2 SVGAGI, per germline. This CDR3 is 15 amino acids long. V was trimmed by 6 bases and J by 0 bases, leaving 12 bases between them.

In this sample, this clone turned up a few times. The genes are TRBV10-3 and TRBJ2-2; maybe TRBD2 (5 bases). The CDR3 is 14 residues long. Germline V gene sequence: CDR1 ENHRY, CDR2 SYGVKD. The V end lost 0 bases, the J end lost 5 bases, and 7 bases lay between the germline ends. In DNA, the CDR3 is TGTGCCATCAGTGAGTCGACGGGGACCGGGGAGCTGTTTTTT. Protein sequence: CAISESTGTGELFF.

The chain recombines TRBV30 with TRBJ1-5; D is unclear. The germline V and J ends were trimmed by 0 bases and 0 bases, with 6 bases remaining between them. The CDR3 covers 14 residues. Germline values: CDR1 GTSNPN, CDR2 SVGIG (reference sequence). In DNA, the CDR3 is TGTGCCTGGAGTGTCTGGGGTAGCAATCAGCCCCAGCATTTT. Translated, it gives CAWSVWGSNQPQHF.

The gene calls are TRBV5-4 and TRBJ2-1; possible D gene TRBD2, 7 bases. CDR1 and CDR2 from the germline V gene are SGHNT and YYREEE (reference sequence). This CDR3 is built from 15 residues. V gave up 0 bases and J gave up 3 bases, with 10 bases separating them. The CDR3 coding sequence is TGTGCCAGCAGCTTGGACGGGGGGCGCTACAATGAGCAGTTCTTC. Translated, it gives CASSLDGGRYNEQFF.

This chain connects TRBV29-1 to TRBJ1-2; D gene unclear. The germline V gene encodes CDR1 SQVTM and CDR2 ANQGSEA. The V end was cut by 3 bases, the J end by 6 bases, with 5 bases between. The CDR3 length is 10 residues. Here the CDR3 DNA reads TGCAGCGTTGACACCAATGGCTACACCTTC. Its protein is CSVDTNGYTF.

This rearrangement joins TRBV7-8 to TRBJ2-3; D is undetermined. Germline lookup yields CDR1 SGHVS and CDR2 FQNEAQ. Trimming stripped 1 base from V and 2 bases from J, with 7 bases between. The CDR3 length is 14 residues. The CDR3: CASSLGHNTDTQYF. CDR3 nucleotide sequence: TGTGCCAGCAGCTTAGGGCACAACACAGATACGCAGTATTTT.

In this sample, this clone turned up a few times. The junction and the germline gene differ at one end; a read error may be behind it. The CDR3 DNA follows: TGTGCCAGCAGAGAAGCAGACAGGGTTAAGAATGAGCAGTTCTTC. Encoded protein: CASREADRVKNEQFF. The chain recombines TRBV6-1 with TRBJ2-1; TRBD1 aligns across 7 bases. CDR1 is MNHNS and CDR2 is SASEGT in the germline V gene. CDR3 size: 15 residues.

This clone occurred once. V is TRBV4-3 and J is TRBJ2-7; D may correspond to TRBD1 or TRBD2 (6 bases each). CDR3 length: 14 amino acids. V shed 4 bases and J shed 4 bases, with 14 bases lying between them. The germline V gene encodes CDR1 LGHNA and CDR2 YSLEER. CDR3 amino acids: CASSLGGRRYEQYF. CDR3 coding DNA: TGCGCCAGCAGCCTGGGGGGCAGGCGTTACGAGCAGTACTTC.

The chain uses TRBV7-9 and TRBJ1-1; 7 nucleotides line up with TRBD1. The CDR3 runs to 17 residues. The junction had 11 bases not matched to a gene; V was cut back by 4 bases and J by 0 bases. Germline-derived CDR1 and CDR2 are SEHNR and FQNEAQ (reference sequence). Here the CDR3 DNA reads TGTGCCAGCAGCTCGCCCGGGACAGCTTTCCTGAACACTGAAGCTTTCTTT. Protein sequence: CASSSPGTAFLNTEAFF.

The rearrangement uses TRBV5-5 and TRBJ1-5; no clear D gene. V was pared by 1 base and J by 1 base, with 6 bases between. The length of the CDR3 is 14 residues. Germline V gives CDR1 SGHKS, CDR2 YYEKEE (reference sequence). This CDR3 reads CASSLTGSNQPQHF. The CDR3, as DNA: TGTGCCAGCAGCTTGACGGGAAGCAATCAGCCCCAGCATTTT.

This clone was seen a handful of times. This same CDR3 is encoded by further DNA sequences in the sample. This chain uses TRBV18 with TRBJ2-5; no firm D call. This CDR3 has 11 amino acids. V was trimmed by 3 bases and J by 1 base, leaving 0 bases between them. Germline CDR1 is KGHSH and CDR2 is LQKENI. Written as DNA, the CDR3 is TGTGCCAGCTCACCCCAAGAGACCCAGTACTTC. It yields the protein CASSPQETQYF.

The V and J genes are TRBV30 and TRBJ1-1; unclear D gene. Trimming stripped 2 bases from V and 2 bases from J, with 9 bases between. The CDR3 spans 13 residues. Germline V gives CDR1 GTSNPN, CDR2 SVGIG (reference sequence). The CDR3 sequence is CAWSRPSNTEAFF. The CDR3 DNA reads as TGTGCCTGGAGTCGGCCATCTAACACTGAAGCTTTCTTT.

This clone was seen a handful of times. The chain carries TRBV20-1 and TRBJ2-5; a possible D gene is TRBD2 (5 bases). Germline CDR1 and CDR2: DFQATT and SNEGSKA (reference sequence). This CDR3 is 11 amino acids long. The V end was cut by 2 bases, the J end by 9 bases, with 10 bases between. The chain's CDR3 is CSARPLEAQYF. For the CDR3, the DNA is TGCAGTGCTAGACCCCTGGAGGCCCAGTACTTC.

This clone was counted a few times. The chain links TRBV11-2 to TRBJ1-1, with D perhaps TRBD1 (5 bases). Deletions cut 0 bases from V and 7 bases from J, with 21 bases between. The CDR3 length is 17 residues. Germline V gene data show CDR1 as SGHAT and CDR2 as FQNNGV. The CDR3 DNA reads as TGTGCCAGCAGCTTAGACGAGTGGGGGAACGGGGGTGATGAAGCTTTCTTT. Its protein product is CASSLDEWGNGGDEAFF.

The J gene is TRBJ2-7, the V gene TRBV5-5, with 8 bases aligning to TRBD1. This CDR3 is built from 13 residues. V dropped 5 bases and J dropped 7; count of bases not matched to a gene: 8. The germline CDR1 and CDR2 sequences are SGHKS and YYEKEE (reference sequence). The CDR3 here is CASRWTGKNEQYF. For the CDR3, the DNA is TGTGCCAGCAGATGGACAGGGAAGAATGAGCAGTACTTC.

V is TRBV6-5 and J is TRBJ2-3, with 8 bases matching TRBD1. The CDR3 contains 16 residues. Per germline, CDR1 MNHEY and CDR2 SVGAGI. Trimming took 2 bases from V and 1 from J; bases not matched to a gene: 5. The CDR3 here is CASSYTSTGGTDTQYF. The CDR3 DNA is TGTGCCAGCAGTTACACCTCGACAGGGGGCACAGATACGCAGTATTTT.

The genes are TRBV29-1 and TRBJ2-1; D might be TRBD2 (6 bases). The germline CDR1 and CDR2 sequences are SQVTM and ANQGSEA. The V gene lost 4 bases and the J gene lost 0 bases, with 10 bases spanning the gap. This CDR3 contains 14 residues. The CDR3 region has the DNA TGCAGCGTTGGATCCGGGGGCTCCTACAATGAGCAGTTCTTC. Translation gives CSVGSGGSYNEQFF.

This clone was counted a few times. This chain uses TRBV25-1 with TRBJ1-1; D is perhaps TRBD1 (6 bases). CDR3 size: 12 residues. Germline V gives CDR1 MGHDK, CDR2 SYGVNS. V dropped 3 bases and J dropped 7 bases, with 9 bases sitting between them. CDR3 in amino acids: CASSDMDSEAFF. The CDR3 DNA reads as TGTGCCAGCAGTGACATGGACAGTGAAGCTTTCTTT.

This clone has just one count. The V call is TRBV2, the J call TRBJ1-6, with D maybe TRBD1 (6 bases). The CDR3 extends over 16 amino acids. The V end lost 2 bases, the J end lost 6 bases, and 14 bases lay between the germline ends. CDR1 and CDR2 (germline): SNHLY, FYNNEI. The CDR3 sequence: CASSEIRGSRNSPLHF. In DNA form, the CDR3 reads TGTGCCAGCAGTGAAATCAGGGGCAGCCGTAATTCACCCCTCCACTTT.

The chain joins TRBV15 to TRBJ2-5, with 8 bases that match TRBD1. V was clipped by 5 bases and J by 5 bases; unmatched bases: 13. The CDR3 has 16 residues. CDR1 and CDR2 from the germline V gene are LNHNV and YYDKDF (reference sequence). CDR3 in amino acids: CATSPGQGVLGETQYF. In nucleotides, the CDR3 is TGTGCCACCAGCCCAGGACAGGGAGTCCTTGGGGAGACCCAGTACTTC.

This clone has a handful of counts. The chain uses TRBV7-2 and TRBJ2-3; possibly TRBD1 for D (6 bases). Germline loops: CDR1 SGHTA, CDR2 FQGNSA. The CDR3 consists of 13 residues. Trimming left V 3 bases short and J 4 bases short, with 8 bases between. The CDR3: CASSLGAADTQYF. The CDR3 DNA follows: TGTGCCAGCAGCTTGGGGGCCGCAGATACGCAGTATTTT.

The CDR3 protein is CSVGPSGAETQYF. The CDR3 nucleotides are TGCAGCGTTGGTCCTAGCGGGGCTGAGACCCAGTACTTC. The chain joins TRBV29-1 to TRBJ2-5; 9 positions match TRBD2. This CDR3 has 13 residues. The V and J ends lost 4 bases and 5 bases, in that order; junction bases with no gene match: 5. CDR1 is SQVTM, CDR2 ANQGSEA, per germline.

V usage is TRBV6-6 and J usage is TRBJ1-5, with a weak D call TRBD1 (5 bases). The CDR3 contains 15 residues. The germline CDR1 and CDR2 sequences are MNHNY and SVGAGI (reference sequence). The V gene lost 6 bases and the J gene lost 2 bases, with 14 bases spanning the gap. The CDR3 loop is CASRGAGGGNQPQHF. The CDR3 region has the DNA TGTGCCAGCAGAGGGGCCGGGGGAGGCAATCAGCCCCAGCATTTT.

This clone is judged medium-sized. V is TRBV7-2 and J is TRBJ1-1, with unresolved D. CDR3 size: 11 residues. V was pared by 5 bases and J by 1 base, with 2 bases between. Germline CDR1 is SGHTA and CDR2 is FQGNSA. The DNA for the CDR3 is TGTGCCAGCAGCAAGAACACTGAAGCTTTCTTT. Its translation: CASSKNTEAFF.

The rearrangement joins TRBV15 to TRBJ1-5; D is unclear. The CDR3 has 16 residues. V lost 1 base and J lost 3, with 13 bases in between. The germline V gene encodes CDR1 LNHNV and CDR2 YYDKDF (reference sequence). CDR3 protein: CATSRGWYGDNQPQHF. CDR3 DNA: TGTGCCACCAGCAGAGGCTGGTACGGAGACAATCAGCCCCAGCATTTT.

The CDR3 DNA reads TGCAGCGTTGTTGGGGATCTGGGCTATGAGCAGTTCTTC. Its protein product is CSVVGDLGYEQFF. This chain connects TRBV29-1 to TRBJ2-1, with D unresolved. Per germline, CDR1 SQVTM and CDR2 ANQGSEA. The V and J ends lost 4 bases and 8 bases respectively, with 15 bases between them. CDR3 size: 13 residues.

The CDR3 spells CSVAHRAGSGANVLTF. The CDR3 DNA follows: TGCAGCGTTGCTCACAGGGCCGGCTCTGGGGCCAACGTCCTGACTTTC. This chain joins TRBV29-1 and TRBJ2-6; the D gene is possibly TRBD1 (6 bases). Germline values: CDR1 SQVTM, CDR2 ANQGSEA. Between the trimmed V and J ends, which lost 4 bases and 0 bases, there was a span of 13 bases. The CDR3 extends over 16 amino acids. Using reference TRBV29-1 and TRBJ2-6 for the parts outside the CDR3, the full variable domain is SAVISQKPSRDICQRGTSLTIQCQVDSQVTMMFWYRQQPGQSLTLIATANQGSEATYESGFVIDKFPISRPNLTFSTLTVSNMSPEDSSIYLCSVAHRAGSGANVLTFGAGSRLTVL.

The rearrangement uses TRBV30 and TRBJ1-6, with D hard to call. Deletions cut 0 bases from V and 7 bases from J, with 10 bases between. From germline, CDR1 is GTSNPN and CDR2 SVGIG (reference sequence). This CDR3 comprises 14 residues. The DNA of the CDR3 is TGTGCCTGGAGTGTTTCGCAGAGGAATTCACCCCTCCACTTT. It encodes CAWSVSQRNSPLHF.

This chain joins TRBV6-6 and TRBJ1-5; no clear D gene. This CDR3 spans 13 amino acids. Trimming took 2 bases from V and 4 from J, leaving 6 bases between them. Germline CDR1 and CDR2: MNHNY and SVGAGI (reference sequence). The CDR3 DNA sequence: TGTGCCAGCAGTTACGGGAGTAATCAGCCCCAGCATTTT. This gives the protein CASSYGSNQPQHF.

V and J are TRBV9 and TRBJ1-4; D gene ambiguous. The CDR3 sequence is 14 residues long. The germline V gene encodes CDR1 SGDLS and CDR2 YYNGEE. The V and J ends lost 2 bases and 7 bases respectively, with 12 bases between them. The CDR3 protein is CASSVGPEGEKLFF. For the CDR3, the DNA is TGTGCCAGCAGCGTCGGTCCCGAGGGTGAAAAACTGTTTTTT.

The rearrangement links TRBV2 to TRBJ2-2, with D unresolved. CDR3 length: 14 amino acids. In germline, CDR1 is SNHLY, CDR2 FYNNEI. V lost 2 bases, J lost 6 bases, and 10 bases lay in between. CDR3 region: CASSEIRDAGELFF. Here the CDR3 DNA reads TGTGCCAGCAGTGAAATAAGGGATGCCGGGGAGCTGTTTTTT. Using reference TRBV2 and TRBJ2-2 for the parts outside the CDR3, the full variable domain is EPEVTQTPSHQVTQMGQEVILRCVPISNHLYFYWYRQILGQKVEFLVSFYNNEISEKSEIFDDQFSVERPDGSNFTLKIRSTKLEDSAMYFCASSEIRDAGELFFGEGSRLTVL.

This rearrangement joins TRBV29-1 to TRBJ1-1; D ambiguous. Germline V gene lookup returns CDR1 SQVTM and CDR2 ANQGSEA. Trimming left V 7 bases short and J 4 bases short, with 10 bases between. The CDR3 runs to 11 residues. For the CDR3, the DNA is TGCAGCGGCGTCGAGAGCACTGAAGCTTTCTTT. This translates into CSGVESTEAFF.